This entry lists 27 T cell receptor beta chains sequenced from one sample in a study of blood T cell repertoires in COVID-19. TCRdb keeps only in-frame clones here, not all; method: immunoSEQ multiplex PCR. The repertoire includes fewer than 110,000 clones, 85% of them detected once, and 1.5% to 2% sits in the top ten. The sequencing input was peripheral blood. These TCRs come from a woman between 70 and 85 years old with active or convalescent COVID-19.

The V and J genes are TRBV7-8 and TRBJ2-5; 10 bases are a match to TRBD2. Germline loops: CDR1 SGHVS, CDR2 FQNEAQ. CDR3 length equals 18 residues. Losses at the gene ends were 1 base for V and 5 bases for J; bases not matched to a gene: 13. The CDR3 here is CASSLGSSGSAQVETQYF. CDR3 nucleotide sequence: TGTGCCAGCAGCTTAGGATCTAGCGGGAGCGCCCAGGTGGAGACCCAGTACTTC.

The chain combines TRBV4-3 with TRBJ1-3; possibly TRBD1 for D (5 bases). Trimming removed 1 base from V and 0 bases from J, with 10 bases in between. The CDR3 has 16 amino acids. CDR1 and CDR2 (germline): LGHNA, YSLEER. The CDR3 DNA reads as TGCGCCAGCAGCCAAGGACAGACAGACTCTGGAAACACCATATATTTT. It is translated as CASSQGQTDSGNTIYF.

The V gene is TRBV27, the J gene TRBJ2-7; 7 nucleotides agree with TRBD2. Germline CDR1 MNHEY, CDR2 SMNVEV (reference sequence). The trim removed 4 bases at V and 3 bases at J, leaving 15 bases unmatched. The CDR3 has 17 amino acids. The CDR3 region is CASSYYPPTSSHYEQYF. The DNA for the CDR3 is TGTGCCAGCAGTTATTACCCCCCGACTAGCAGCCACTACGAGCAGTACTTC.

The rearrangement uses TRBV29-1 and TRBJ1-1; 8 bases agree with TRBD1. V dropped 6 bases and J dropped 5; count of bases not matched to a gene: 14. This CDR3 contains 15 residues. Per the germline V gene, CDR1 is SQVTM and CDR2 is ANQGSEA. CDR3 in DNA: TGCAGCGTGGGAGCGTGGGTGACAGGGGAAACTGAAGCTTTCTTT. Its translation is CSVGAWVTGETEAFF.

This sequence joins TRBV6-2 or TRBV6-3 and TRBJ1-5; TRBD1 aligns across 10 bases. V lost 2 bases and J lost 4; bases outside the gene matches: 8. This CDR3 region has 17 residues. Germline assignment: CDR1 MNHEY and CDR2 SVGEGT. This CDR3 is CASSYPGTGVGNQPQHF. The CDR3 DNA reads TGTGCCAGCAGTTACCCCGGGACAGGGGTCGGAAATCAGCCCCAGCATTTT.

The CDR3 bases are TGCGCCAGCAGCTTGGCCCCGTTCGGGAGGGGGGACAATGAGCAGTTCTTC. Its protein is CASSLAPFGRGDNEQFF. The V call is TRBV5-1, the J call TRBJ2-1, with 8 bases matching TRBD2. CDR1 and CDR2 from the germline V gene are SGHRS and YFSETQ. This CDR3 spans 17 amino acids. V trimming: 0 bases; J trimming: 5 bases; junction bases outside the gene matches: 10.

V is TRBV28 and J is TRBJ1-3, with TRBD1 identical over 7 bases. The CDR3 has 16 residues. Germline V gene lookup returns CDR1 MDHEN and CDR2 SYDVKM. Trimming took 5 bases from V and 7 from J; bases not matched to a gene: 14. CDR3 region: CASSPEGAGGRNTIYF. For the CDR3, the DNA is TGTGCCAGCAGTCCCGAAGGGGCAGGGGGTCGTAACACCATATATTTT.

The chain is built from TRBV14 and TRBJ2-7, with D uncertain. CDR3 length: 12 amino acids. The V gene lost 0 bases and the J gene lost 8 bases, with 8 bases spanning the gap. The V gene's germline CDR1 is SGHDN and CDR2 FVKESK. The CDR3 region is CASSQDAPKQYF. Written as DNA, the CDR3 is TGTGCCAGCAGCCAAGACGCGCCTAAGCAGTACTTC.

This clone was counted a few times. V gene TRBV7-2 combines with J gene TRBJ2-7, with 9 bases lining up with TRBD1. CDR1 is SGHTA, CDR2 FQGNSA, per germline. This CDR3 has 14 amino acids. The V and J ends lost 3 bases and 5 bases, in that order; junction bases with no gene match: 5. CDR3 loop: CASSFRQGGHEQYF. Here the CDR3 DNA reads TGTGCCAGCAGCTTCAGACAGGGGGGTCACGAGCAGTACTTC.

The V and J genes are TRBV6-6 and TRBJ1-2; 8 nucleotides line up with TRBD1. Trimming cost V 6 bases and J 4 bases; bases outside gene matches: 7. The CDR3 has 14 residues. Germline V lookup: CDR1 MNHNY, CDR2 SVGAGI (reference sequence). CDR3 sequence: CASSTQTGGYGYTF. The DNA of the CDR3 is TGTGCCAGCAGCACACAAACAGGGGGCTATGGCTACACCTTC.

The J gene is TRBJ1-6, the V gene TRBV27; tentatively, D is TRBD1 (6 bases). The CDR3 is 12 amino acids. CDR1 and CDR2 (germline): MNHEY, SMNVEV (reference sequence). Trimming cost V 6 bases and J 9 bases, with 9 bases left between them. Here the CDR3 reads CASRLQGSPLHF. The CDR3 DNA is TGTGCCAGCAGACTACAGGGTTCACCCCTCCACTTT.

This sequence joins TRBV18 and TRBJ2-1; weak D call: TRBD1 (6 bases). The CDR3 runs 16 residues. Trimming pared 3 bases from V and 1 base from J, leaving 13 bases between. Germline CDR1 reads KGHSH; CDR2 reads LQKENI. The CDR3 protein is CASSPMGASSYNEQFF. DNA for the CDR3: TGTGCCAGCTCACCTATGGGGGCGAGTTCCTACAATGAGCAGTTCTTC.

The chain is built from TRBV7-6 and TRBJ1-5; 8 bases agree with TRBD1. Losses at the gene ends were 5 bases for V and 0 bases for J; bases not matched to a gene: 3. CDR3 size: 15 residues. Germline lookup yields CDR1 SGHVS and CDR2 FNYEAQ. The CDR3 protein is CASSMTGDSNQPQHF. The CDR3 nucleotides read TGTGCCAGCAGCATGACAGGGGATAGCAATCAGCCCCAGCATTTT.

J is TRBJ1-5 and V is TRBV28; D is undetermined. Looked up from germline, CDR1 is MDHEN and CDR2 is SYDVKM. This CDR3 contains 13 residues. V gave up 2 bases and J gave up 4 bases, with 6 bases separating them. As DNA, the CDR3 is TGTGCCAGCAGTTTACCTAGGAATCAGCCCCAGCATTTT. Translated, it gives CASSLPRNQPQHF.

Only one count was recorded for this clone. The chain has TRBV19 and TRBJ2-1; TRBD2 matches at 7 bases. CDR3 length: 15 amino acids. After removal of 6 bases from V and 2 bases from J, the junction contained 7 bases not matched to a gene. CDR1 LNHDA and CDR2 SQIVND come from the germline V gene (reference sequence). The CDR3: CASSYLGGAYNEQFF. CDR3 sequence (DNA): TGTGCCAGTAGCTACCTGGGGGGGGCCTACAATGAGCAGTTCTTC.

The V call is TRBV30, the J call TRBJ1-2, with TRBD1 matching over 8 bases. Germline V CDR1 and CDR2: GTSNPN, SVGIG (reference sequence). J was trimmed by 5 bases and V by 2 bases; bases with no gene match: 1. The CDR3 spans 12 residues. CDR3 protein: CAWSWTGYGYTF. The DNA for the CDR3 is TGTGCCTGGAGTTGGACAGGGTATGGCTACACCTTC.

J is TRBJ2-3 and V is TRBV5-4; 8 positions agree with TRBD2. The CDR3 extends over 14 amino acids. Germline lookup yields CDR1 SGHNT and CDR2 YYREEE (reference sequence). The V segment lost 5 bases and the J segment 3 bases; nucleotides outside the gene matches: 5. Here the CDR3 reads CASRSLAGTDTQYF. As DNA, the CDR3 is TGTGCCAGCAGATCATTAGCGGGGACAGATACGCAGTATTTT.

The CDR3 loop reads CASSLALFNQPQHF. Written as DNA, the CDR3 is TGTGCCAGCAGCTTAGCGTTATTCAATCAGCCCCAGCATTTT. V gene TRBV7-9 combines with J gene TRBJ1-5; D call uncertain. V lost 0 bases and J lost 3, with 6 bases in between. The CDR3 contains 14 residues. Germline loops: CDR1 SEHNR, CDR2 FQNEAQ (reference sequence).

The V gene is TRBV5-1, the J gene TRBJ1-1, with 9 nucleotides matching TRBD1. The CDR3 consists of 14 residues. The germline V gene has CDR1 SGHRS and CDR2 YFSETQ. V was pared by 5 bases and J by 6 bases, with 8 bases of the junction left unmatched. The CDR3 nucleotides are TGCGCCAGCAGAGCTACAGGGGGCAGCCCTGAAGCTTTCTTT. Its translation is CASRATGGSPEAFF.

J is TRBJ1-5 and V is TRBV18, with 9 bases lining up with TRBD1. V was pared by 4 bases and J by 6 bases, with 7 bases of the junction left unmatched. This CDR3 is 15 amino acids long. The germline V gene has CDR1 KGHSH and CDR2 LQKENI. The CDR3, as DNA: TGTGCCAGCTCACTACAGGGGGCGGTGGCTCAGCCCCAGCATTTT. Its protein is CASSLQGAVAQPQHF.

This clone appeared once. The rearrangement joins TRBV7-2 to TRBJ2-7; possible D gene TRBD1, 5 bases. This CDR3 has 14 amino acids. The germline gives CDR1 SGHTA, CDR2 FQGNSA. V shed 2 bases and J shed 2 bases, with 10 bases lying between them. CDR3 sequence (DNA): TGTGCCAGCAGCTTACAGGGAAATCCCTACGAGCAGTACTTC. Translating it yields CASSLQGNPYEQYF. The whole variable domain, filled in from reference TRBV7-2 and TRBJ2-7, reads GAGVSQSPSNKVTEKGKDVELRCDPISGHTALYWYRQSLGQGLEFLIYFQGNSAPDKSGLPSDRFSAERTGGSVSTLTIQRTQQEDSAVYLCASSLQGNPYEQYFGPGTRLTVT.

The chain is built from TRBV19 and TRBJ2-5; 12 bases fit TRBD2. The CDR3 has 17 amino acids. Trimming cost V 7 bases and J 4 bases; bases outside gene matches: 13. Germline-derived CDR1 and CDR2 are LNHDA and SQIVND (reference sequence). The CDR3 loop reads CASNYGASGRGAETQYF. DNA for the CDR3: TGTGCCAGTAACTATGGGGCTAGCGGGAGGGGAGCAGAGACCCAGTACTTC.

V usage is TRBV19 and J usage is TRBJ2-5; no clear D gene. The V gene's germline CDR1 is LNHDA and CDR2 SQIVND (reference sequence). Trimming removed 1 base from V and 5 bases from J, with 8 bases in between. The CDR3 is made up of 13 amino acids. The CDR3 DNA reads TGTGCCAGTAGTATAGCTCGTTCGGAGACCCAGTACTTC. Amino acids: CASSIARSETQYF.

The V call is TRBV28, the J call TRBJ1-5, with TRBD1 identical over 7 bases. CDR1 is MDHEN, CDR2 SYDVKM, per germline. The V and J ends lost 7 bases and 4 bases, in that order; junction bases with no gene match: 10. CDR3 length: 15 amino acids. The CDR3 DNA reads TGTGCCAGCAATTCTTGGGACAGACTAAATCAGCCCCAGCATTTT. Amino acid sequence: CASNSWDRLNQPQHF.

J is TRBJ2-1 and V is TRBV7-9; 7 bases are a match to TRBD1. After removal of 7 bases from V and 5 bases from J, the junction contained 14 bases not matched to a gene. Looked up from germline, CDR1 is SEHNR and CDR2 is FQNEAQ (reference sequence). This CDR3 contains 16 residues. The CDR3 DNA sequence: TGTGCCAGCACCCAAGACTCCTGGACAGGAAACAATGAGCAGTTCTTC. Translated: CASTQDSWTGNNEQFF.

This rearrangement joins TRBV6-1 to TRBJ1-6; the D gene is possibly TRBD1 (5 bases). Trimming stripped 3 bases from V and 13 bases from J, with 13 bases between. The CDR3 contains 13 residues. Per the germline V gene, CDR1 is MNHNS and CDR2 is SASEGT. The CDR3 DNA reads as TGTGCCAGCAGTGACCTCGGGGGGGGGCCCCTCCACTTT. This gives the protein CASSDLGGGPLHF.

The chain is built from TRBV27 and TRBJ2-7, with 8 bases identical to TRBD2. V gave up 3 bases and J gave up 7 bases; unmatched junction bases: 14. The CDR3 spans 16 residues. Germline V gene sequence: CDR1 MNHEY, CDR2 SMNVEV (reference sequence). The CDR3 DNA is TGTGCCAGCAGTTTCCGGGACCGGGGGGGTACTAGAGAGCAGTACTTC. Its protein product is CASSFRDRGGTREQYF.